This T cell receptor beta chain was sequenced in a study of PD-1 and CTLA-4 blockade in melanoma. The CDR3 has 15 residues. V was pared by 2 bases and J by 0 bases, with 11 bases between. Germline CDR1 reads WSHSY; CDR2 reads SAAADI. Data came from immunoSEQ multiplex PCR; TCRdb stores just in-frame clones and leaves some out. Of tens of thousands of clones in the sample, around 88% were seen once. This sample comprised CD8+ T cells from peripheral blood, obtained before anti-PD-1 treatment. The rearrangement uses TRBV10-2 and TRBJ2-7; D is ambiguous. This sequence originates from a human donor with melanoma. The CDR3 here is CASSEGLLFSYEQYF. CDR3 nucleotides: TGCGCCAGCAGTGAGGGGCTGCTCTTCTCCTACGAGCAGTACTTC.